What follows are 31 T cell receptor beta chains derived from one specimen sequenced in a study of glioma-infiltrating T cells. Using RNA template, CDR3s of TCR alpha and beta were amplified with iRepertoire arm-PCR. TCRdb analysed the multiplex PCR reads with MiXCR anew, one entry per CDR3 protein. Counted here are about 410,000 distinct CDR3 sequences, 41% occurring once; the ten biggest clones make up 12%. What was sequenced was glioma tissue, nonneoplastic brain tissue, or PBMCs (not recorded which). These receptors were collected from a human donor with low-grade glioma or glioblastoma, undergoing nonglioma brain surgery, or in good health (not recorded which).

This clonotype was seen more than once but under ten times. The gene calls are TRBV2 and TRBJ1-1; D uncertain. Looked up from germline, CDR1 is SNHLY and CDR2 is FYNNEI. There are 13 residues in the CDR3. The V gene lost 6 bases and the J gene lost 1 base, with 9 bases spanning the gap. CDR3 in amino acids: CASRPRGNTEAFF. CDR3 DNA: TGTGCCAGCAGACCACGGGGGAACACTGAAGCTTTCTTT.

This clonotype was observed a single time. The CDR3 DNA is TGCAGCGTTGAAGGTGCAGCCAACTCTGGAAACACCATATATTTT. This translates into CSVEGAANSGNTIYF. The rearrangement joins TRBV29-1 to TRBJ1-3; no clear D gene. Germline lookup yields CDR1 SQVTM and CDR2 ANQGSEA. CDR3 length: 15 residues. V was pared by 1 base and J by 0 bases, with 10 bases between.

This clonotype was seen only a few times. The gene calls are TRBV24-1 and TRBJ2-2; D is unresolved. Trimming stripped 5 bases from V and 2 bases from J, with 2 bases between. The CDR3 has 12 amino acids. Germline-derived CDR1 and CDR2 are KGHDR and SFDVKD. The CDR3 protein is CATSVNTGELFF. The CDR3 DNA is TGTGCCACCAGTGTCAACACCGGGGAGCTGTTTTTT.

This clonotype occurred many times. The rearrangement uses TRBV27 and TRBJ2-3; no reliable D call. Germline assignment: CDR1 MNHEY and CDR2 SMNVEV (reference sequence). This CDR3 is built from 16 residues. V was clipped by 5 bases and J by 3 bases, with 18 bases between them. The CDR3 DNA follows: TGTGCCAGCAGTCCATCTGACACGCCTGGAACAGATACGCAGTATTTT. Translated: CASSPSDTPGTDTQYF.

This clonotype was observed a few times. This CDR3 reads CASSYRVNEAFF. The CDR3 DNA follows: TGTGCCAGCAGTTACAGGGTAAATGAAGCTTTCTTT. The chain has TRBV28 and TRBJ1-1; possibly TRBD1 for D (6 bases). The germline V gene encodes CDR1 MDHEN and CDR2 SYDVKM. The CDR3 sequence is 12 residues long. Trimming shortened V by 4 bases and J by 7 bases, and 10 bases separated the two germline ends.

Comment on this clonotype: This may stem from a read error, because a much larger clone lies one nucleotide away. Lacking the conserved final phenylalanine or tryptophan, this CDR3 likely reflects a read error. This chain links TRBV28 with TRBJ2-1, with TRBD1 identical over 11 bases. Germline-derived CDR1 and CDR2 are MDHEN and SYDVKM. The ends lost 5 bases at V and 8 bases at J; junction bases unmatched: 5. The CDR3 has 14 residues. CDR3 region: CASSRTGGNDEQFL. The CDR3, as DNA: TGTGCCAGCAGTAGGACAGGGGGCAACGATGAGCAGTTCCTC.

Concerning this clonotype: This may arise from a read error, as a much more abundant clone is one base away. The V and J genes are TRBV28 and TRBJ2-5; either TRBD1 or TRBD2 may fit D (5 bases each). With 6 bases removed from V and 0 bases from J, the gap between germline ends came to 14 bases. The germline V gene encodes CDR1 MDHEN and CDR2 SYDVKM. CDR3 size: 15 residues. The CDR3 region is CASSPLGDHQETQYF. The DNA for the CDR3 is TGTGCCAGCAGCCCTCTCGGGGACCACCAAGAGACCCAGTACTTC. Filled out from reference TRBV28 and TRBJ2-5, the complete variable domain reads DVKVTQSSRYLVKRTGEKVFLECVQDMDHENMFWYRQDPGLGLRLIYFSYDVKMKEKGDIPEGYSVSREKKERFSLILESASTNQTSMYLCASSPLGDHQETQYFGPGTRLLVL.

This clonotype was seen more than once but under ten times. This chain connects TRBV10-3 to TRBJ1-1, with D possibly being TRBD1 (5 bases). The germline V gene has CDR1 ENHRY and CDR2 SYGVKD. The CDR3 runs to 15 residues. V lost 0 bases and J lost 1, with 9 bases in between. The chain's CDR3 is CAISESRGTNTEAFF. The CDR3 coding sequence is TGTGCCATCAGTGAGTCGCGCGGGACGAACACTGAAGCTTTCTTT.

Of note for this clonotype: A much larger clone sits a single nucleotide away, making a read error possible. The chain combines TRBV28 with TRBJ2-7, with a tentative D call TRBD1 (5 bases). The germline gives CDR1 MDHEN, CDR2 SYDVKM. Trimming removed 5 bases at V and 7 bases at J, with 18 bases between. The CDR3 covers 14 residues. CDR3 coding DNA: TGTGCCAGCAGTCCCACGGACACGTACAATGAGCAGTACTTC. Its translation: CASSPTDTYNEQYF. Combining the CDR3 with reference TRBV28 and TRBJ2-7 gives the whole variable domain DVKVTQSSRYLVKRTGEKVFLECVQDMDHENMFWYRQDPGLGLRLIYFSYDVKMKEKGDIPEGYSVSREKKERFSLILESASTNQTSMYLCASSPTDTYNEQYFGPGTRLTVT.

At least ten counts were recorded for this clonotype. This chain uses TRBV7-2 with TRBJ1-5, with TRBD1 matching over 9 bases. Trimming took 0 bases from V and 2 from J; bases not matched to a gene: 8. The CDR3 extends over 18 amino acids. The V gene's germline CDR1 is SGHTA and CDR2 FQGNSA. CDR3: CASSLAQGAGIGNQPQHF. The CDR3 DNA sequence: TGTGCCAGCAGCTTAGCACAGGGGGCAGGGATTGGCAATCAGCCCCAGCATTTT. The full variable domain, in which reference TRBV7-2 and TRBJ1-5 provide the parts outside the CDR3, is GAGVSQSPSNKVTEKGKDVELRCDPISGHTALYWYRQSLGQGLEFLIYFQGNSAPDKSGLPSDRFSAERTGGSVSTLTIQRTQQEDSAVYLCASSLAQGAGIGNQPQHFGDGTRLSIL.

This chain uses TRBV5-1 with TRBJ2-1; D unclear. The CDR3 contains 16 residues. Germline values: CDR1 SGHRS, CDR2 YFSETQ. Trimming cost V 4 bases and J 0 bases, with 14 bases left between them. This CDR3 reads CASSNGRQGSYNEQFF. CDR3 coding DNA: TGCGCCAGCAGCAATGGCCGGCAAGGCTCCTACAATGAGCAGTTCTTC.

About this clonotype itself: A much bigger clone sits one base away, suggesting this may be a read error. The chain carries TRBV27 and TRBJ2-5; no clear D. The CDR3 is 14 amino acids. Trimming left V 6 bases short and J 4 bases short, with 15 bases between. Germline V gives CDR1 MNHEY, CDR2 SMNVEV (reference sequence). As DNA, the CDR3 is TGTGCCAGCAGCTCGACATCCTGCGCAGAGACCCAGTACTTC. Translation: CASSSTSCAETQYF.

This clonotype was seen a few times. The chain is built from TRBV4-1 and TRBJ1-1, with unresolved D. Germline V gene data show CDR1 as MGHRA and CDR2 as YSYEKL. The CDR3 covers 14 residues. The V gene lost 4 bases and the J gene lost 2 bases, with 11 bases spanning the gap. This chain's CDR3 is CASSLRTLNTEAFF. In DNA, the CDR3 is TGCGCCAGCAGCCTGCGTACTTTAAACACTGAAGCTTTCTTT.

The J gene is TRBJ2-3, the V gene TRBV18, with D uncertain. The germline V gene encodes CDR1 KGHSH and CDR2 LQKENI. Trimming took off 0 bases at V and 0 bases at J, with 10 bases between the two ends. The CDR3 is made up of 16 amino acids. CDR3 DNA sequence: TGTGCCAGCTCACCACCTGGCAGCCTTAGCACAGATACGCAGTATTTT. Its translation: CASSPPGSLSTDTQYF.

Comment on this clonotype: A much larger clone lies one base from this, so it may be a read error. This chain joins TRBV15 and TRBJ2-1, with D tentatively TRBD2 (6 bases). The CDR3 covers 15 residues. The germline V gene has CDR1 LNHNV and CDR2 YYDKDF (reference sequence). V was trimmed by 3 bases and J by 6 bases, leaving 15 bases between them. The CDR3: CATSRSGGVCNEQFF. CDR3 DNA: TGTGCCACCAGCAGGTCGGGCGGGGTCTGCAATGAGCAGTTCTTC.

The chain links TRBV5-1 to TRBJ2-7, with a weak D call TRBD1 (6 bases). Trimming removed 2 bases from V and 5 bases from J, with 11 bases in between. This CDR3 is built from 13 residues. Germline-derived CDR1 and CDR2 are SGHRS and YFSETQ. This CDR3 is CASSFGQTDEQYF. CDR3 bases: TGCGCCAGCAGCTTCGGACAGACCGACGAGCAGTACTTC. The variable domain in full, completed from reference TRBV5-1 and TRBJ2-7, reads KAGVTQTPRYLIKTRGQQVTLSCSPISGHRSVSWYQQTPGQGLQFLFEYFSETQRNKGNFPGRFSGRQFSNSRSEMNVSTLELGDSALYLCASSFGQTDEQYFGPGTRLTVT.

This clonotype was seen many times. V usage is TRBV27 and J usage is TRBJ2-7, with 10 bases matching TRBD1. Per the germline V gene, CDR1 is MNHEY and CDR2 is SMNVEV (reference sequence). The CDR3 runs to 14 residues. Trimming cost V 4 bases and J 6 bases; bases outside gene matches: 6. DNA of the CDR3: TGTGCCAGCAGTTCCGGGACAGGGGCTCGCGAGCAGTACTTC. Protein sequence: CASSSGTGAREQYF.

Points on this clonotype: One junction end does not reproduce the germline sequence, and a read error may be involved. The V gene is TRBV2, the J gene TRBJ1-2, with 10 bases fitting TRBD1. The CDR3 length is 14 residues. The V gene's germline CDR1 is SNHLY and CDR2 FYNNEI. The CDR3 region has the DNA TGTGCCAGCATTGGACAGGGGGAAGCGTATGGCTACAGCTTC. This codes for CASIGQGEAYGYSF.

The rearrangement links TRBV29-1 to TRBJ2-7, with D hard to call. The V end was cut by 2 bases, the J end by 2 bases, with 10 bases between. This CDR3 has 13 residues. Germline V gives CDR1 SQVTM, CDR2 ANQGSEA. The CDR3 DNA follows: TGCAGCGTTGAAAAGGGCAGACCCTACGAGCAGTACTTC. It encodes CSVEKGRPYEQYF.

The chain employs TRBV18 and TRBJ2-7, with D maybe TRBD1 (6 bases). Germline V CDR1 and CDR2: KGHSH, LQKENI. Trimming removed 4 bases at V and 5 bases at J, with 12 bases between. The CDR3 is 13 residues long. CDR3 sequence (DNA): TGTGCCAGCTCACTACAGGGAGACCACGAGCAGTACTTC. The encoded protein is CASSLQGDHEQYF.

The chain joins TRBV20-1 to TRBJ2-1, with D possibly matching TRBD1 (6 bases). The CDR3 is made up of 16 amino acids. Germline V lookup: CDR1 DFQATT, CDR2 SNEGSKA (reference sequence). V gave up 8 bases and J gave up 1 base, with 21 bases separating them. CDR3 DNA: TGCAGTCCCATTATACGGGACAAAGAGTCCTACAATGAGCAGTTCTTC. Translation: CSPIIRDKESYNEQFF.

This clonotype has at least ten counts. The chain joins TRBV27 to TRBJ2-3, with 13 nucleotides matching TRBD2. This CDR3 contains 13 residues. J gave up 14 bases and V 5 bases, and 7 bases lay outside the gene matches. Germline V lookup: CDR1 MNHEY, CDR2 SMNVEV (reference sequence). CDR3 nucleotide sequence: TGTGCCAGCAGTCCCGGACTAGCGGGAGTGCGGTATTTT. It yields the protein CASSPGLAGVRYF.

This rearrangement joins TRBV7-8 to TRBJ1-2; D may be TRBD1 (5 bases). V was pared by 2 bases and J by 8 bases, with 18 bases between. Germline V gives CDR1 SGHVS, CDR2 FQNEAQ. The CDR3 is made up of 15 amino acids. The CDR3, as DNA: TGTGCCAGCAGCTTAAGGGGAGGGACGGCTTCAGGCTACACCTTC. Its protein product is CASSLRGGTASGYTF. Supplemented by reference TRBV7-8 and TRBJ1-2, the full variable domain reads GAGVSQSPRYKVAKRGQDVALRCDPISGHVSLFWYQQALGQGPEFLTYFQNEAQLDKSGLPSDRFFAERPEGSVSTLKIQRTQQEDSAVYLCASSLRGGTASGYTFGSGTRLTVV.

The rearrangement uses TRBV27 and TRBJ2-7; the match to TRBD1 covers 7 bases. The CDR3 extends over 14 amino acids. The junction had 6 bases not matched to a gene; V was cut back by 0 bases and J by 7 bases. Germline CDR1 MNHEY, CDR2 SMNVEV (reference sequence). CDR3 sequence reads: CASSLSGQAREQYF. In nucleotides, the CDR3 is TGTGCCAGCAGTTTATCAGGACAGGCCCGTGAGCAGTACTTC.

This clonotype has more than one count but fewer than ten. The V gene is TRBV20-1, the J gene TRBJ2-2; D call uncertain. CDR3 length: 14 residues. Trimming shortened V by 3 bases and J by 2 bases, and 10 bases separated the two germline ends. The germline V gene has CDR1 DFQATT and CDR2 SNEGSKA (reference sequence). The CDR3 loop is CSASRLENTGELFF. The CDR3 DNA sequence: TGCAGTGCTAGTAGATTAGAAAACACCGGGGAGCTGTTTTTT.

This chain links TRBV7-2 with TRBJ1-2; D gene ambiguous. Trimming cost V 1 base and J 7 bases, with 7 bases left between them. Germline V gives CDR1 SGHTA, CDR2 FQGNSA. The CDR3 extends over 12 amino acids. CDR3 sequence: CASSLDSPGYTF. The CDR3 coding sequence is TGTGCCAGCAGCTTAGACAGCCCTGGCTACACCTTC. Supplemented by reference TRBV7-2 and TRBJ1-2, the full variable domain reads GAGVSQSPSNKVTEKGKDVELRCDPISGHTALYWYRQSLGQGLEFLIYFQGNSAPDKSGLPSDRFSAERTGGSVSTLTIQRTQQEDSAVYLCASSLDSPGYTFGSGTRLTVV.

With regard to this clonotype: A much larger clone lies a single base off, so this may be a read error. The V and J genes are TRBV20-1 and TRBJ1-5, with D perhaps TRBD1 (6 bases). CDR3 length: 14 amino acids. The germline V gene has CDR1 DFQATT and CDR2 SNEGSKA (reference sequence). The CDR3 sequence is CSDRDPGAGQPQHF. CDR3 coding DNA: TGCAGTGATAGAGATCCGGGGGCTGGTCAGCCCCAGCATTTT.

The J gene is TRBJ1-1, the V gene TRBV28; TRBD1 aligns across 8 bases. There are 15 residues in the CDR3. Germline V CDR1 and CDR2: MDHEN, SYDVKM. With V trimmed by 4 bases and J by 3 bases, 7 bases remained unmatched. The CDR3, as DNA: TGTGCCAGCAGTTCACAGGGGGGTTACGACACTGAAGCTTTCTTT. The encoded protein is CASSSQGGYDTEAFF.

This clonotype was recorded at least ten times. The chain joins TRBV7-9 to TRBJ1-1; D unclear. There are 12 residues in the CDR3. The germline CDR1 and CDR2 sequences are SEHNR and FQNEAQ (reference sequence). Trimming shortened V by 0 bases and J by 6 bases, and 5 bases separated the two germline ends. CDR3 coding DNA: TGTGCCAGCAGCTTAGCTTTCGCTGAAGCTTTCTTT. Its protein is CASSLAFAEAFF.

A few counts support this clonotype. The J gene is TRBJ2-1, the V gene TRBV7-8; TRBD2 matches 11 bases. Trimming took 0 bases from V and 5 from J; bases not matched to a gene: 6. The CDR3 sequence is 17 residues long. Germline values: CDR1 SGHVS, CDR2 FQNEAQ. The CDR3 nucleotides read TGTGCCAGCAGCTTAGCTTCGGGGACTAGCGGTCACAATGAGCAGTTCTTC. This sequence encodes CASSLASGTSGHNEQFF.

This clonotype was observed at least ten times. The rearrangement uses TRBV27 and TRBJ1-1; D call uncertain. The CDR3 spans 13 residues. Per the germline V gene, CDR1 is MNHEY and CDR2 is SMNVEV (reference sequence). V lost 3 bases to trimming and J lost 1 base, with 6 bases between them. The CDR3 DNA follows: TGTGCCAGCAGTTTTTTCCCGAACACTGAAGCTTTCTTT. It is translated as CASSFFPNTEAFF.